This T cell receptor beta chain was identified in a study of blood T cells in healthy people across ages. Study-wide results and limits: Estimated diversity that came from one million T cells was considered an underestimate.

Points on this clonotype: Its antigen is unidentified.

This CDR3 comprises 14 residues. V was cut by 6 bases and J by 0 bases, with 11 bases left in between. In germline, CDR1 is PRHDT, CDR2 FYEKMQ (reference sequence). A second about 7 to 12 cycle PCR used barcoded and J-beta primers. TCRdb analysed the 5' RACE reads with MiXCR anew, one entry per CDR3 protein. The sample has roughly 800,000 distinct CDR3 sequences, roughly 50% seen once; the top ten hold 20% to 25%. This receptor was obtained from a man aged 30 to 39 in good health. This chain joins TRBV13 and TRBJ1-1; D is unresolved. The sequenced sample was blood. The CDR3 nucleotides read TGTGCCAGCAGACTAGTAAGCATGAACACTGAAGCTTTCTTT. It translates to CASRLVSMNTEAFF.